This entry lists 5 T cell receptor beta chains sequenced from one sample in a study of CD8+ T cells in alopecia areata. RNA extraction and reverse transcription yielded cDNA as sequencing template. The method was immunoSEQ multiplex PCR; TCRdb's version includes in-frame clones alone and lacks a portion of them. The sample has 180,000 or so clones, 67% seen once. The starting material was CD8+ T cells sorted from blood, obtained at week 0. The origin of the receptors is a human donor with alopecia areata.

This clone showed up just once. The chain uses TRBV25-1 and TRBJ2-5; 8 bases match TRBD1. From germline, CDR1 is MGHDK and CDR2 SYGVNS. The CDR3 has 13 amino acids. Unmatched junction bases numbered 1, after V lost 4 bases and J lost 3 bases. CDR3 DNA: TGTGCCAGCAGTGTGGACAGGGAAGAGACCCAGTACTTC. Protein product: CASSVDREETQYF.

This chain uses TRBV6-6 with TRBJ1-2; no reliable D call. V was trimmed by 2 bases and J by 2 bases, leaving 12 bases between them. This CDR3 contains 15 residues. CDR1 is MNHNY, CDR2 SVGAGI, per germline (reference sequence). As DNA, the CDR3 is TGTGCCAGCAGTTACGCACCGGAGTCAAACTATGGCTACACCTTC. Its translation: CASSYAPESNYGYTF.

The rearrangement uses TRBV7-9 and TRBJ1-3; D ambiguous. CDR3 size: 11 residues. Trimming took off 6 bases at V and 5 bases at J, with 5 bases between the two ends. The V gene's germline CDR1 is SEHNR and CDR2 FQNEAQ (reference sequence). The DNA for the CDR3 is TGTGCCAGCAGACAAAGAAACACCATATATTTT. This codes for CASRQRNTIYF.

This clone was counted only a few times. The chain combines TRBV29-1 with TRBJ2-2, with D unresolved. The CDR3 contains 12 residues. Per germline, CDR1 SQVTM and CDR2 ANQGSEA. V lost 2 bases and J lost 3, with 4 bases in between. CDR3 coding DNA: TGCAGCGTTGAATGGGACACCGGGGAGCTGTTTTTT. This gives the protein CSVEWDTGELFF.

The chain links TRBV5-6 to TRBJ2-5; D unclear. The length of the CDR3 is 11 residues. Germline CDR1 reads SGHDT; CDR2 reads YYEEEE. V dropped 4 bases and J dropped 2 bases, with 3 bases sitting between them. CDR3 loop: CASSVQETQYF. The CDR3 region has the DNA TGTGCCAGCAGCGTACAAGAGACCCAGTACTTC. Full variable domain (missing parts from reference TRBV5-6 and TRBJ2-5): DAGVTQSPTHLIKTRGQQVTLRCSPKSGHDTVSWYQQALGQGPQFIFQYYEEEERQRGNFPDRFSGHQFPNYSSELNVNALLLGDSALYLCASSVQETQYFGPGTRLLVL.